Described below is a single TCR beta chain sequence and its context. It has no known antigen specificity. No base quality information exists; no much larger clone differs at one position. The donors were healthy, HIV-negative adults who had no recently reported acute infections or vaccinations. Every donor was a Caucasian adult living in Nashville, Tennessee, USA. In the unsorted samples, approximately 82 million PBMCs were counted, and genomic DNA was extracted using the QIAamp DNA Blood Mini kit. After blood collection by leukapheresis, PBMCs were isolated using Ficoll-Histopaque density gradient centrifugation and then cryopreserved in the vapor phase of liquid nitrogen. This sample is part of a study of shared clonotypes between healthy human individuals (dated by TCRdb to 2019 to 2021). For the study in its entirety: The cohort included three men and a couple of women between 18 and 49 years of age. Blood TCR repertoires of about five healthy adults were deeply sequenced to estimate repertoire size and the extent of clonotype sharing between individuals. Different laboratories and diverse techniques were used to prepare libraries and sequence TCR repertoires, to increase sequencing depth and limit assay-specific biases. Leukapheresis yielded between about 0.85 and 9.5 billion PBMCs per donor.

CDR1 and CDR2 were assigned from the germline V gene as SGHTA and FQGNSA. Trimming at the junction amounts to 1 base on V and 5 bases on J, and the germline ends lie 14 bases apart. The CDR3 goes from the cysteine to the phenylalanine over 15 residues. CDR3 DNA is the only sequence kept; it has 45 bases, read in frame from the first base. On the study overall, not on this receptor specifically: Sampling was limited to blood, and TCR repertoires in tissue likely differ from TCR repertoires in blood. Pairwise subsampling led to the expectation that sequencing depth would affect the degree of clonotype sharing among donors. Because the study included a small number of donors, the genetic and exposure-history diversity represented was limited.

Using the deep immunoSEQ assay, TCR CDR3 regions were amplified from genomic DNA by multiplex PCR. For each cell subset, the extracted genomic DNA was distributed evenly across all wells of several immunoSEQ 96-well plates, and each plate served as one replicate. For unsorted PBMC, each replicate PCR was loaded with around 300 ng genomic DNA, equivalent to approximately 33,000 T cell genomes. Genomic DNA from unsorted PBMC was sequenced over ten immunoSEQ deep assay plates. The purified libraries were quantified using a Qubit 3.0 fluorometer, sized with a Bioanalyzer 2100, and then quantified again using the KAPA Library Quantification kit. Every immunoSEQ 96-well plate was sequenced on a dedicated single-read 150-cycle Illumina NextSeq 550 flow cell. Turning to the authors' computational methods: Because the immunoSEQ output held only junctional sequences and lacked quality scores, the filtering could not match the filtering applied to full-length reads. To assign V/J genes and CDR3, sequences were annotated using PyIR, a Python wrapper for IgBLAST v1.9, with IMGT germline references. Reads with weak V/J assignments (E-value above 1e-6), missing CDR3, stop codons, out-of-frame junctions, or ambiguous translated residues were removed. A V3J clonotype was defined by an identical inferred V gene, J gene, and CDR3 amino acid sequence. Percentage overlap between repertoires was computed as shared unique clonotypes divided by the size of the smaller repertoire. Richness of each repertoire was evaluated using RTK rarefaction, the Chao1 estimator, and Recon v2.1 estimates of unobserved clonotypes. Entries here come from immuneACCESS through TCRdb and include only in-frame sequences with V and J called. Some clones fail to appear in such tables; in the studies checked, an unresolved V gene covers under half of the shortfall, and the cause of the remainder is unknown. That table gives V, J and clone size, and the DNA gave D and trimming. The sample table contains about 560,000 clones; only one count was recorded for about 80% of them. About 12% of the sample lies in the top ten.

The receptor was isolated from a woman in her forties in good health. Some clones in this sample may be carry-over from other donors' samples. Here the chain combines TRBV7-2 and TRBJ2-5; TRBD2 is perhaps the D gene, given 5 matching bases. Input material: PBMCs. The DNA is TGTGCCAGCAGCTTAGTCCGCGGGTGGCGGGAGACCCAGTACTTC. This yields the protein CASSLVRGWRETQYF.